There are many counts of the clone carrying this T cell receptor beta chain. Its antigen is currently unknown. This specimen comes from a study of beta chain features in type 1 diabetes. On the study more broadly: There was similarity between patients and healthy donors in age, gender and cell yields. Findings and caveats of the study: A greater similarity of naive, central memory and Treg TCRB repertoires was seen among patients than among healthy donors. Type 1 diabetes patients had TCRB CDR3s that were shorter (moderately but significantly so) in all four CD4+ subsets.

Germline V gene lookup returns CDR1 SQVTM and CDR2 ANQGSEA. The CDR3 contains 13 residues. V lost 4 bases, J lost 14 bases, and 14 bases stayed unmatched. What was sequenced were expressed TCRB transcripts, since all of the isolated RNA had been reverse transcribed. Sequenced by immunoSEQ multiplex PCR; TCRdb stores in-frame clones only, minus some. The sample lists roughly 300,000 clones; 7.5% to 9% were seen once. Central memory, naive, regulatory and stem cell-like memory CD4+ cells were sorted by CD45RO/CCR7/CD25/CD127/CD95/CD27. Source material: central memory CD4+ T cells from blood. The clonotype was recovered from a woman younger than 30 in good health. This chain links TRBV29-1 with TRBJ2-1; 7 positions agree with TRBD2. The CDR3 DNA follows: TGCAGCGTTGGGGCGGGCGGGAGTAGGTTGGAGTTCTTC. Protein product: CSVGAGGSRLEFF.